This entry features one T cell receptor beta chain sequence. Its antigen specificity is not known. No base quality values were provided; no much bigger clone lies one nucleotide off. For repertoire sequencing, TCR beta CDR3 regions were amplified from RNA transcripts. The first round was an RT-PCR using HTBI primers with the Qiagen OneStep RT-PCR kit, and this first round was followed by a second-round multiplex PCR, then size selection and purification. Libraries were sequenced on an Illumina HiSeq2000 using paired-end 100 bp reads. The source study handled its data this way. Reads were processed with SOAPnuke, discarding reads with adapters, uncalled bases, mean Phred below 15, or no exact constant-primer or identifier match. COPE v1.2.5 was used to merge high-quality paired reads. Clonotypes were defined as unique nucleotide sequences and were aligned to IMGT TRB V, D and J references using MiTCR v1.1. The analysis was limited to V-J combinations with a frequency above 0.0001, which together covered more than 98% of repertoires. For each V-J combination, a TCR clonal expansion and chaos score was defined as F50 clonal expansion divided by the chaos observed in the TCRdist matrix. Welch's t-statistics and random forest were used to narrow the features down to about twelve V-J combinations, which were then fed into a naive Bayes classifier. Thyroid-blood repertoire similarity was quantified with the Morisita-Horn index. Using fastp trimming at Q25 and MiXCR clonotype assembly, TCRdb reanalyzed the public sequencing data and kept in-frame beta chains. Each entry is one CDR3 protein sequence, shown with its most common DNA and genes. These V and J calls derive from TCRdb rather than the authors' analysis. A total of approximately 1.2 million distinct CDR3 sequences appear in this sample, about 38% of them only once. The ten largest clones capture approximately 12% of the sample.

V loses 0 bases of germline sequence and J loses 2 bases, and the interval between the two ends is 10 bases. In the germline V gene, CDR1 corresponds to ENHRY and CDR2 to SYGVKD. The CDR3, from cysteine to phenylalanine, totals 15 residues. The kept DNA is CDR3 alone, 45 bases in frame from the first base. The sample originates from a study of Graves' ophthalmopathy and Graves' hyperthyroidism (dated by TCRdb to 2016 to 2018). For the study in its entirety: Hyperthyroidism was considered stable if no progression to ophthalmopathy occurred within 18 months of follow-up. The study used signatures of the TCR beta repertoire to tell Graves' ophthalmopathy apart from Graves' hyperthyroidism and to predict which patients would progress to ophthalmopathy. In total, 135 blood samples were TCR-sequenced: under 45 ophthalmopathy, approximately 80 hyperthyroidism and roughly 17 hyperthyroidism-to-ophthalmopathy patients. An independent validation cohort comprised around 20 hyperthyroidism patients and about 16 patients who later progressed from hyperthyroidism to ophthalmopathy. In roughly six hyperthyroidism patients, T-cell repertoires of thyroid tissue and blood were compared. A discovery set of 95 to 100 patients (43 ophthalmopathy, about 59 stable hyperthyroidism) was enrolled to explore V-J signatures distinguishing ophthalmopathy from hyperthyroidism. Following sample collection, hyperthyroidism patients were given methimazole at a starting dose of 30 mg daily, and ophthalmopathy patients were given high-dose intravenous methylprednisolone. Overall study outcomes, separate from this receptor: No statistical method was used to set the sample size in advance, and the investigators knew which group each participant was assigned to. In cross-validation, the 13-signature model distinguished ophthalmopathy from stable hyperthyroidism with nearly 90% sensitivity and 81.08% specificity, and in the test set the corresponding values were roughly 80% and 75%. Most of the expanded thyroid clonotypes with a frequency above 0.001 were also detected in blood, and it was suggested that the thyroid immune response may be reflected by blood repertoires. In validation, the model predicted ophthalmopathy progression with less than 71% sensitivity and roughly 78% specificity; roughly 11 predicted patients were CT-confirmed with GO in a median of approximately 6.5 months.

Hyperthyroidism patients were newly diagnosed, with disease duration under 2 months, and aged 18 to 65 years. Patients with other autoimmune diseases, uncontrolled infections, pregnancy or lactation were excluded from the study. Diagnosis was based on clinical symptoms, serum thyroxine, TRAb, thyroid ultrasound and orbital computed tomography. Total RNA was extracted using Trizol reagent, and RNA quality was checked on an Agilent 2100 Bioanalyzer. The sequence was collected from an adult man with Graves' hyperthyroidism. The sequenced sample was peripheral blood or thyroid tissue (not recorded which). The rearranged segments are TRBV10-3 and TRBJ2-5; matching of 6 bases hints at TRBD1 as the D gene. The bases are TGTGCCATCAGTGAGTCGAGGCAGGGGCAAGAGACCCAGTACTTC. Translated, it reads CAISESRQGQETQYF.